This entry features one T cell receptor (beta chain) sequence. Its antigen is as yet unknown. The CDR3 is 16 residues long. Germline V gives CDR1 MNHNY, CDR2 SVGAGI (reference sequence). Trimming took 9 bases from V and 4 from J, leaving 22 bases between them. TCRdb re-derived calls from the reads in MiXCR, one entry per CDR3 protein. The data show about 62,000 distinct CDR3 sequences, 55% to 65% seen once. The data stem from a study of type 1 regulatory T cells. Across the whole study: T-allo10 is a Tr1-enriched, alloantigen-specific CD4 T cell product made in vitro.

The J gene is TRBJ1-3, the V gene TRBV6-6; D possibly corresponds to TRBD1 (6 bases). The sequenced sample was cultured non-Tr1 T cells, either the whole culture or a sorted T cell fraction (not recorded which). This TCR derives from a human donor in good health. This CDR3 reads CASRISQGIFGNTIYF. In nucleotides, the CDR3 is TGTGCCAGTAGAATCTCTCAGGGGATATTCGGAAACACCATATATTTT.